A single sample gave rise to the 5 T cell receptor beta chains below, sequenced in a study of beta chain features in type 1 diabetes. Expressed TCRB transcripts were sequenced because the entire RNA isolate underwent reverse transcription. Sequencing was performed with immunoSEQ multiplex PCR; in TCRdb, only in-frame clones are kept and a portion is missing. The sample consists of 350,000 to 450,000 clones, about 16% of them appearing once. The source material was naive CD4+ T cells from blood. These receptor sequences come from a woman aged 18-29 years in good health.

This clone turned up a few times. This sequence joins TRBV25-1 and TRBJ2-7; 7 bases are a match to TRBD1. CDR1 is MGHDK and CDR2 is SYGVNS in the germline V gene. The trim removed 7 bases at V and 6 bases at J, leaving 12 bases unmatched. This CDR3 spans 14 amino acids. CDR3 region: CASTMPGTATEQYF. The CDR3 nucleotides read TGTGCCAGCACCATGCCCGGGACAGCAACCGAGCAGTACTTC.

V is TRBV25-1 and J is TRBJ2-5, with 11 bases fitting TRBD1. Looked up from germline, CDR1 is MGHDK and CDR2 is SYGVNS. Trimming cost V 6 bases and J 11 bases; bases outside gene matches: 14. The CDR3 covers 15 residues. In DNA form, the CDR3 reads TGTGCCAGCAGAGTAGCGGACAGGGGGCTGTGGGAGCAGTACTTC. Encoded protein: CASRVADRGLWEQYF.

This chain uses TRBV18 with TRBJ2-7, with 9 bases fitting TRBD1. The J segment lost 4 bases and the V segment lost 5 bases, leaving 6 bases of the junction unmatched. CDR3 length equals 14 residues. CDR1 KGHSH and CDR2 LQKENI come from the germline V gene. CDR3 DNA: TGTGCCAGCTCATACCGGGACAGGGCTTACGAGCAGTACTTC. Translated, it gives CASSYRDRAYEQYF.

V gene TRBV7-3 combines with J gene TRBJ2-3; 11 nucleotides line up with TRBD2. The ends lost 3 bases at V and 4 bases at J; junction bases unmatched: 6. The CDR3 loop spans 16 amino acids. Germline lookup yields CDR1 SGHTA and CDR2 FQGTGA. Here the CDR3 reads CASSLVAGGISDTQYF. CDR3 in DNA: TGTGCCAGCAGCTTGGTAGCGGGAGGGATATCAGATACGCAGTATTTT.

This clone was seen a few times. The rearrangement links TRBV18 to TRBJ2-5, with TRBD2 identical over 8 bases. The CDR3 is made up of 14 amino acids. J lost 1 base, V lost 4 bases, and 2 bases had no gene match. The germline CDR1 and CDR2 sequences are KGHSH and LQKENI. This chain's CDR3 is CASSLTSVQETQYF. The CDR3 DNA reads TGTGCCAGCTCACTGACTAGCGTCCAAGAGACCCAGTACTTC.